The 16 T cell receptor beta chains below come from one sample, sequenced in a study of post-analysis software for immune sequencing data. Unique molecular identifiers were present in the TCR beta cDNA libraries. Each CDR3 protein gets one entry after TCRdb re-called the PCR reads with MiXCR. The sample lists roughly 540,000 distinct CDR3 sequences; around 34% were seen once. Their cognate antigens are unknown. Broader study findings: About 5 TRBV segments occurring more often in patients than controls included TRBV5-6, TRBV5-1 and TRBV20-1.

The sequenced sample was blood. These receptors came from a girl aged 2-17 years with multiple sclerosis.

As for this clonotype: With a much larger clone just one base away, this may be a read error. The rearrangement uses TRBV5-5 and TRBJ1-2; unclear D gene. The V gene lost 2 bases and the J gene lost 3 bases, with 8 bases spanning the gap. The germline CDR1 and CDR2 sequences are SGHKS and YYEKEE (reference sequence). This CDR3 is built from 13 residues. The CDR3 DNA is TGTGCCAGCAGCTTACAGCCAGACTATGGCTACACCTTC. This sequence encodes CASSLQPDYGYTF.

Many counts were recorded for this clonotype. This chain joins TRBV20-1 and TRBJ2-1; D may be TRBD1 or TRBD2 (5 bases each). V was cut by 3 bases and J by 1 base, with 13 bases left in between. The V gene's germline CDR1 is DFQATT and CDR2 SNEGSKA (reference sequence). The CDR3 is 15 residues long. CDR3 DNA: TGCAGTGCTAGTATAGGGACCCAATCCTACAATGAGCAGTTCTTC. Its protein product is CSASIGTQSYNEQFF.

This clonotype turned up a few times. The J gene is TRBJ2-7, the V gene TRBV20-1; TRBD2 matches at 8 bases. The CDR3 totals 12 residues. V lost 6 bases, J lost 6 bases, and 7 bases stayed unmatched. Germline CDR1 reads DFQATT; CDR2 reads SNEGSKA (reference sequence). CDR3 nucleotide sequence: TGCAGTGCCAAGGGGCGGGGGGTCGAGCAGTACTTC. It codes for CSAKGRGVEQYF.

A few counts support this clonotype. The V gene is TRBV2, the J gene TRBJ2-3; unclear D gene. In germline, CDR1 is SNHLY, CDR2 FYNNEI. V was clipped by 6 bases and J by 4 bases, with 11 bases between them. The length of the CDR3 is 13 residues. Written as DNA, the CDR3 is TGTGCCAGCAGCGTAGTCCCATCAGATACGCAGTATTTT. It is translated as CASSVVPSDTQYF.

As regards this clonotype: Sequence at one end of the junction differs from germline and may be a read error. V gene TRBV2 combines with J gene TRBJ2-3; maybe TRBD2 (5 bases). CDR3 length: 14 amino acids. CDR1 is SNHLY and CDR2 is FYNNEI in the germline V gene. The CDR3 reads CAGSEARATDTQYF. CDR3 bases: TGTGCCGGCAGTGAAGCGCGGGCAACAGATACGCAGTATTTT.

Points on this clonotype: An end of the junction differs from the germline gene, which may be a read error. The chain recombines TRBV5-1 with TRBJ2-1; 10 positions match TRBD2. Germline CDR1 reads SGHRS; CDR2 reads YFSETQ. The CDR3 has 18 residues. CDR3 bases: TGCGCCGGCAGCTTGACGACTAGCGGGCCGAGCTCCTACAATGAGCAGTTCTTC. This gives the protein CAGSLTTSGPSSYNEQFF. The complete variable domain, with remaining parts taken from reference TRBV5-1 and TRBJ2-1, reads KAGVTQTPRYLIKTRGQQVTLSCSPISGHRSVSWYQQTPGQGLQFLFEYFSETQRNKGNFPGRFSGRQFSNSRSEMNVSTLELGDSALYLCAGSLTTSGPSSYNEQFFGPGTRLTVL.

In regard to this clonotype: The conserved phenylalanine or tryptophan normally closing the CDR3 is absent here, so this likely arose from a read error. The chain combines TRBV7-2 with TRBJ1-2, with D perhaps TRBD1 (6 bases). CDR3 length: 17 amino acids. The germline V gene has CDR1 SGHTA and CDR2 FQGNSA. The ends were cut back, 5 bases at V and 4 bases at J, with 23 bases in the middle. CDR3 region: CASSPGGRGARGYGYTI. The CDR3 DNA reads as TGTGCCAGCAGCCCGGGGGGACGGGGGGCAAGGGGCTATGGCTACACCATC.

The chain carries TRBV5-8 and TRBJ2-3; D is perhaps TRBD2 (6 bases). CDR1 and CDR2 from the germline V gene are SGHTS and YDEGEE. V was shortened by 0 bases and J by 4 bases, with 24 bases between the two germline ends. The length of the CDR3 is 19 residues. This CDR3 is CASSLGPGTLVRGPDTQYF. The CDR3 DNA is TGTGCCAGCAGCTTGGGCCCCGGGACTCTTGTAAGGGGCCCAGATACGCAGTATTTT.

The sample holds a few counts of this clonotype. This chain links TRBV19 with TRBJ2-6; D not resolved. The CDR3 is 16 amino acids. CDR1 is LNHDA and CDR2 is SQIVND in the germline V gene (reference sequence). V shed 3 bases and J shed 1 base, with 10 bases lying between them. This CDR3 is CASSIDDGSGANVLTF. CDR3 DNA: TGTGCCAGTAGTATTGATGACGGATCTGGGGCCAACGTCCTGACTTTC.

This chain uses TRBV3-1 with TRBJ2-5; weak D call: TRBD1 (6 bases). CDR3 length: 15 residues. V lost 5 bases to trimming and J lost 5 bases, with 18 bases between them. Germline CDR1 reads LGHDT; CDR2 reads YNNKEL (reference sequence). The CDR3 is CASSYGTPISETQYF. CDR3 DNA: TGTGCCAGCAGCTACGGGACACCAATATCGGAGACCCAGTACTTC.

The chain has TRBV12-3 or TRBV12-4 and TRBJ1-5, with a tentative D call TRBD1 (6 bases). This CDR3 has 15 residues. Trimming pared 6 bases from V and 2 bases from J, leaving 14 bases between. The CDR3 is CASSRGGLGNQPQHF. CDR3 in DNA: TGTGCCAGCAGCCGGGGGGGGCTTGGCAATCAGCCCCAGCATTTT.

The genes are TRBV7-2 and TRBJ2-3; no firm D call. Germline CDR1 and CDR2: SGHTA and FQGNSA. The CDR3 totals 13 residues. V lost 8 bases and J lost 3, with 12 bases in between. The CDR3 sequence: CASGRVRTDTQYF. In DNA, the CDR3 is TGTGCCAGCGGTAGGGTCAGAACAGATACGCAGTATTTT. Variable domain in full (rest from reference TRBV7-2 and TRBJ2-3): GAGVSQSPSNKVTEKGKDVELRCDPISGHTALYWYRQSLGQGLEFLIYFQGNSAPDKSGLPSDRFSAERTGGSVSTLTIQRTQQEDSAVYLCASGRVRTDTQYFGPGTRLTVL.

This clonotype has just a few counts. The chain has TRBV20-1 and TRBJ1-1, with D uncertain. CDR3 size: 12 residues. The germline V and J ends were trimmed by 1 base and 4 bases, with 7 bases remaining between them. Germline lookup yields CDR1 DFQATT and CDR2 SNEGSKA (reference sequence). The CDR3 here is CSARAGTTEAFF. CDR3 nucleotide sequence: TGCAGTGCTAGAGCAGGAACCACTGAAGCTTTCTTT.

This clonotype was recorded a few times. The CDR3 is CASSLGPGEKLFF. The CDR3 DNA reads TGTGCCAGCAGCTTAGGACCGGGGGAAAAACTGTTTTTT. This sequence joins TRBV11-2 and TRBJ1-4, with D uncertain. Germline V gives CDR1 SGHAT, CDR2 FQNNGV. CDR3 size: 13 residues. V lost 1 base, J lost 8 bases, and 8 bases lay in between.

CDR3 amino acids: CASSSRDRSNQPQHF. CDR3 bases: TGTGCCAGCAGCTCCCGGGACAGGAGCAATCAGCCCCAGCATTTT. The chain carries TRBV5-6 and TRBJ1-5, with 8 bases fitting TRBD1. The CDR3 is 15 residues long. CDR1 is SGHDT and CDR2 is YYEEEE in the germline V gene. Trimming removed 3 bases from V and 1 base from J; junction bases left unmatched: 3.

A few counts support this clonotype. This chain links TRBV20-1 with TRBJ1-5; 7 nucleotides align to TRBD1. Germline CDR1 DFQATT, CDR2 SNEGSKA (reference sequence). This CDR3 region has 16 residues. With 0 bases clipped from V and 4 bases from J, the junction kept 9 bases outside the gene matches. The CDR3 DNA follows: TGCAGTGCTAGAGATCGAGAGGGACAGAGTAATCAGCCCCAGCATTTT. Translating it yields CSARDREGQSNQPQHF.